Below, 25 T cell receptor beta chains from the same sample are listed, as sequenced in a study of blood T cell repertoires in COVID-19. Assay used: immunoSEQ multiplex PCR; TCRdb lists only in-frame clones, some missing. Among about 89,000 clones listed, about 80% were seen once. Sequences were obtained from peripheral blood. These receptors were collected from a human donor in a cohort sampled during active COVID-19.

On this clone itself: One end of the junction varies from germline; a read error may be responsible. The CDR3 loop reads CASGRRTSGVF. For the CDR3, the DNA is TGTGCCAGCGGCCGAAGGACTAGCGGGGTCTTC. The rearrangement uses TRBV28 and TRBJ2-1; the match to TRBD2 covers 12 bases. The germline gives CDR1 MDHEN, CDR2 SYDVKM. The CDR3 runs 11 residues.

The CDR3 loop is CASRIYQGNEQFF. Here the CDR3 DNA reads TGTGCCAGCAGGATCTATCAGGGCAATGAGCAGTTCTTC. The chain combines TRBV27 with TRBJ2-1; possible D gene TRBD1, 5 bases. V was pared by 6 bases and J by 6 bases, with 12 bases between. The CDR3 covers 13 residues. Germline V gives CDR1 MNHEY, CDR2 SMNVEV (reference sequence).

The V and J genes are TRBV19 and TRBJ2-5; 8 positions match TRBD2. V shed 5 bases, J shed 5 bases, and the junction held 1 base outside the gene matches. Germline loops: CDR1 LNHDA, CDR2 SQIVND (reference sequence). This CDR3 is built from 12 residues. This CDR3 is CASSVAGETQYF. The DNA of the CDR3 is TGTGCCAGTAGTGTAGCGGGGGAGACCCAGTACTTC. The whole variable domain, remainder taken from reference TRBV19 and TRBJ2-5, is DGGITQSPKYLFRKEGQNVTLSCEQNLNHDAMYWYRQDPGQGLRLIYYSQIVNDFQKGDIAEGYSVSREKKESFPLTVTSAQKNPTAFYLCASSVAGETQYFGPGTRLLVL.

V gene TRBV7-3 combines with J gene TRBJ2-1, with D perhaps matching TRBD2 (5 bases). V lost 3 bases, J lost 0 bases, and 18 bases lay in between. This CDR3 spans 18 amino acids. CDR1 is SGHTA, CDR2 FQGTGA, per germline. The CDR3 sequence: CASSLVRVAGSSYNEQFF. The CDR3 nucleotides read TGTGCCAGCAGCTTGGTAAGGGTCGCGGGCAGCTCCTACAATGAGCAGTTCTTC.

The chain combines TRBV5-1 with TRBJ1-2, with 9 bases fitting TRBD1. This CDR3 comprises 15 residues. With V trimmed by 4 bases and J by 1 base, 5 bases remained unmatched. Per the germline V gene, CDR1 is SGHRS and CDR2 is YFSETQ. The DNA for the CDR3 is TGCGCCAGCAGCCTGGGGACAGGGAGTAACTATGGCTACACCTTC. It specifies CASSLGTGSNYGYTF.

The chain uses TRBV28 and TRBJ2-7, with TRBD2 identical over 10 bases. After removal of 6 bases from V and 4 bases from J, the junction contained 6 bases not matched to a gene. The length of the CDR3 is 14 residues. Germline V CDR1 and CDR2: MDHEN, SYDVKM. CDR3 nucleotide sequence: TGTGCCAGCAGAGATAGCGGGGGGTCGTACGAGCAGTACTTC. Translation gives CASRDSGGSYEQYF.

Here the CDR3 DNA reads TGTGCCAGCAGTCTAGCGGGAGGGGGGGAGACCCAGTACTTC. Its protein is CASSLAGGGETQYF. The rearrangement uses TRBV28 and TRBJ2-5; 12 positions agree with TRBD2. J gave up 5 bases and V 5 bases, and 3 bases lay outside the gene matches. The CDR3 runs 14 residues. CDR1 and CDR2 (germline): MDHEN, SYDVKM.

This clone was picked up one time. CDR3 sequence reads: CASSLVGGPKNIQYF. The CDR3 DNA sequence: TGTGCCAGCAGCTTAGTCGGGGGTCCCAAAAACATTCAGTACTTC. V and J are TRBV7-8 and TRBJ2-4; tentative D call: TRBD2 (6 bases). The germline CDR1 and CDR2 sequences are SGHVS and FQNEAQ. The length of the CDR3 is 15 residues. Trimming pared 1 base from V and 2 bases from J, leaving 9 bases between.

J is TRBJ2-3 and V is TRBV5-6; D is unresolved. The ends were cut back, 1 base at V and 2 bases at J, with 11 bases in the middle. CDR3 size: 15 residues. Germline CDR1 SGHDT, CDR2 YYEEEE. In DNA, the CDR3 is TGTGCCAGCAGCTTGTTTCAGGAACCCACAGATACGCAGTATTTT. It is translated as CASSLFQEPTDTQYF.

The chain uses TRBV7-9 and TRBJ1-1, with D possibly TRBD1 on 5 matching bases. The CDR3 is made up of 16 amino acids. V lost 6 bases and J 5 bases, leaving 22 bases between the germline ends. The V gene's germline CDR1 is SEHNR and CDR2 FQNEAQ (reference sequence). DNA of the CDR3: TGTGCCAGCAGGGCTATCTCCGGACGGACACGAACTGAAGCTTTCTTT. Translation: CASRAISGRTRTEAFF.

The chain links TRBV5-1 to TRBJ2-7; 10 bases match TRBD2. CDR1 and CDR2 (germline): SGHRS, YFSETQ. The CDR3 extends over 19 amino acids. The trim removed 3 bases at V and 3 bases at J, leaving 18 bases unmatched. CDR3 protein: CASSSGHRTSGFWGYEQYF. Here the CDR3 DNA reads TGCGCCAGCAGCTCGGGACACCGGACTAGCGGTTTCTGGGGCTACGAGCAGTACTTC.

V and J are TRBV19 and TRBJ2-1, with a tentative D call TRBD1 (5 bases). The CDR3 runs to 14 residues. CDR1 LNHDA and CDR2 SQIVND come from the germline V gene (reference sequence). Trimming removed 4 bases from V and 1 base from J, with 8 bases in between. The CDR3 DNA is TGTGCCAGTAGTACAGGGAAATCCTACAATGAGCAGTTCTTC. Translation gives CASSTGKSYNEQFF.

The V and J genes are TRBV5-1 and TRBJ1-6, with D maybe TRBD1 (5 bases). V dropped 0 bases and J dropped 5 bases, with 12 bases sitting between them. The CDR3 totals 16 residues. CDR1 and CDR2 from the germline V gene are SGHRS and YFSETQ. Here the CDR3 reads CASSLGPTGNNSPLHF. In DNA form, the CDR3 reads TGCGCCAGCAGCTTGGGACCCACAGGAAATAATTCACCCCTCCACTTT. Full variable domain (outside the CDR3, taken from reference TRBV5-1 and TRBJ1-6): KAGVTQTPRYLIKTRGQQVTLSCSPISGHRSVSWYQQTPGQGLQFLFEYFSETQRNKGNFPGRFSGRQFSNSRSEMNVSTLELGDSALYLCASSLGPTGNNSPLHFGNGTRLTVT.

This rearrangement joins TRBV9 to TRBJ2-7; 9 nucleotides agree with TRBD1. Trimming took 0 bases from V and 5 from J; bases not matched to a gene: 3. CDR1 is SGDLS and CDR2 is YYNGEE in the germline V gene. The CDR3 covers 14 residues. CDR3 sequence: CASSVVGQGHEQYF. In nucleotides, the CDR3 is TGTGCCAGCAGCGTAGTGGGACAGGGCCACGAGCAGTACTTC. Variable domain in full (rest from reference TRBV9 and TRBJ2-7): DSGVTQTPKHLITATGQRVTLRCSPRSGDLSVYWYQQSLDQGLQFLIQYYNGEERAKGNILERFSAQQFPDLHSELNLSSLELGDSALYFCASSVVGQGHEQYFGPGTRLTVT.

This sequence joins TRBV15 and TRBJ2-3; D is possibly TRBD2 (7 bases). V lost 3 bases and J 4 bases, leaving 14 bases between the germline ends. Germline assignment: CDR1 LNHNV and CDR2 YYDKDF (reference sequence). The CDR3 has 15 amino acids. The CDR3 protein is CATSRPTGGADTQYF. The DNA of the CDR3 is TGTGCCACCAGCAGGCCCACGGGGGGCGCAGATACGCAGTATTTT.

The CDR3 nucleotides read TGCGCCAGCAGAGCGGGAGTTCAGTACGAGCAGTACTTC. It codes for CASRAGVQYEQYF. The chain uses TRBV5-1 and TRBJ2-7, with TRBD2 identical over 8 bases. Germline values: CDR1 SGHRS, CDR2 YFSETQ. This CDR3 is built from 13 residues. V shed 5 bases and J 4 bases; nucleotides not matched to a gene: 5.

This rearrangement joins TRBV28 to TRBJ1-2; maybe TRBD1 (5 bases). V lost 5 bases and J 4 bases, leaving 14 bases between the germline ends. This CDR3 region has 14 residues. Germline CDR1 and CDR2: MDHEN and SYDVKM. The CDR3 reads CASSTSSTVYGYTF. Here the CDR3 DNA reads TGTGCCAGCAGTACCTCCTCGACAGTCTATGGCTACACCTTC.

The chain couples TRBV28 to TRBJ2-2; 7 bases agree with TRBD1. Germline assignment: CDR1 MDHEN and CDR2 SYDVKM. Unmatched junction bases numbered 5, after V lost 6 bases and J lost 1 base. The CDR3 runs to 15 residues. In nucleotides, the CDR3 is TGTGCCAGCAGCCCCGGGACAGTGAACACCGGGGAGCTGTTTTTT. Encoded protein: CASSPGTVNTGELFF.

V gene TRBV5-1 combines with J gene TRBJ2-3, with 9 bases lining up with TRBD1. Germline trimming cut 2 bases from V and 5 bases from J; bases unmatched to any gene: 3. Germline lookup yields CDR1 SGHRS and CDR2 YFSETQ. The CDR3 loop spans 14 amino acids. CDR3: CASSLQGAVDTQYF. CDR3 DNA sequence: TGCGCCAGCAGCTTACAGGGGGCCGTAGATACGCAGTATTTT.

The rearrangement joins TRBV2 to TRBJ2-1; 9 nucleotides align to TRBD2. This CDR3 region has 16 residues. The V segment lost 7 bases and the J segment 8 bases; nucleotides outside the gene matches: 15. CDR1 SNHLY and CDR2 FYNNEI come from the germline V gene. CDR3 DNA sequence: TGTGCCAGCAAATTAGGCGGAGTAGCGGGAGATCATGAGCAGTTCTTC. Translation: CASKLGGVAGDHEQFF.

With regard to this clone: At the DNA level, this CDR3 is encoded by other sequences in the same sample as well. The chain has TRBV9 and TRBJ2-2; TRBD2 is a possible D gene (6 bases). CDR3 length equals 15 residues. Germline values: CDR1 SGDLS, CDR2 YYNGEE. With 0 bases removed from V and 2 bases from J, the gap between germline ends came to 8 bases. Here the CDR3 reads CASSVVGGNTGELFF. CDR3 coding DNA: TGTGCCAGCAGCGTAGTGGGGGGAAACACCGGGGAGCTGTTTTTT.

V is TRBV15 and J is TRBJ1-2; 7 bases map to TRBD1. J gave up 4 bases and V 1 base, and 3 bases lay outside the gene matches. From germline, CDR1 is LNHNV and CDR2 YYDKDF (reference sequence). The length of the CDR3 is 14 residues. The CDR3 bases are TGTGCCACCAGCAGAGGGGGACAGAGCTATGGCTACACCTTC. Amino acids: CATSRGGQSYGYTF. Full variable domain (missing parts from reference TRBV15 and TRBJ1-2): DAMVIQNPRYQVTQFGKPVTLSCSQTLNHNVMYWYQQKSSQAPKLLFHYYDKDFNNEADTPDNFQSRRPNTSFCFLDIRSPGLGDTAMYLCATSRGGQSYGYTFGSGTRLTVV.

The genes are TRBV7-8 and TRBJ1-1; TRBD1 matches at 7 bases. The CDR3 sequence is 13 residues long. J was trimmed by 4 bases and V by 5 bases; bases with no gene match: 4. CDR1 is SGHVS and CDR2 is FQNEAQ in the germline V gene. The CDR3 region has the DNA TGTGCCAGCAGCAGGGGGCGAGCCACTGAAGCTTTCTTT. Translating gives CASSRGRATEAFF.

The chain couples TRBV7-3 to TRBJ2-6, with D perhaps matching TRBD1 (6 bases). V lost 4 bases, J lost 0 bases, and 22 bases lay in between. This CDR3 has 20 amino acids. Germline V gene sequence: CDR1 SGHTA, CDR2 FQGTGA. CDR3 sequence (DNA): TGTGCCAGCAGCTCAACGAGACCGGGACATCAGAGCTCTGGGGCCAACGTCCTGACTTTC. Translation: CASSSTRPGHQSSGANVLTF.

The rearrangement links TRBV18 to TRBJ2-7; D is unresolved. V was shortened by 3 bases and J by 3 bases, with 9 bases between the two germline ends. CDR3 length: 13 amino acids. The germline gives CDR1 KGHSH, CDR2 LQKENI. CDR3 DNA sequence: TGTGCCAGCTCACCCGCCGGCGGCTACGAGCAGTACTTC. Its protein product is CASSPAGGYEQYF. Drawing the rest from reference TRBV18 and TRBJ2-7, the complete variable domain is NAGVMQNPRHLVRRRGQEARLRCSPMKGHSHVYWYRQLPEEGLKFMVYLQKENIIDESGMPKERFSAEFPKEGPSILRIQQVVRGDSAAYFCASSPAGGYEQYFGPGTRLTVT.